The sequence of this TCR beta chain was determined in a study of cytomegalovirus exposure and HLA in healthy donors. There are 14 residues in the CDR3. Germline-derived CDR1 and CDR2 are MNHEY and SVGAGI. V was cut by 2 bases and J by 4 bases, with 11 bases left in between. PCR amplification relied on 60 Vbeta primers (plus 13 Jbeta primers). Profiled with immunoSEQ multiplex PCR; TCRdb holds only in-frame clones, not every one. The sample holds about 210,000 clones, 82% seen once. Overall study results and limits: Some V segments, TRBV6-2 and TRBV6-3 among them, were indistinguishable and were therefore excluded.

As to this clone: What it binds is unknown.

The receptor's source is a man in his forties in good health and CMV-seropositive. The sample comprised PBMCs. This chain uses TRBV6-5 with TRBJ1-2; no firm D call. The CDR3 region has the DNA TGTGCCAGCAGTTACGATCACATAACCTATGGCTACACCTTC. This gives the protein CASSYDHITYGYTF.